The 20 T cell receptor beta chains below all came from one sample that was sequenced in a study of shared clonotypes between healthy human individuals. The assay was immunoSEQ multiplex PCR, and TCRdb's table has in-frame clones only and misses some. The data show roughly 2.5 million clones, with roughly nine tenths seen just once and around 0.14% held by the top ten. Sequencing was done on a sample of naive CD4+ T cells sorted from blood. Specified subset: CD45RA+ positively selected. These receptor sequences come from a young man in good health.

This CDR3 reads CASKERGHQETQYF. Here the CDR3 DNA reads TGTGCCAGCAAGGAGCGGGGGCACCAAGAGACCCAGTACTTC. The rearrangement uses TRBV6-5 and TRBJ2-5; 8 bases line up with TRBD2. The CDR3 spans 14 residues. The ends lost 7 bases at V and 0 bases at J; junction bases unmatched: 4. Germline V gene lookup returns CDR1 MNHEY and CDR2 SVGAGI.

This clone appeared a few times. This sequence joins TRBV30 and TRBJ1-2; 8 bases line up with TRBD1. Germline loops: CDR1 GTSNPN, CDR2 SVGIG (reference sequence). The V segment lost 0 bases and the J segment 3 bases; nucleotides outside the gene matches: 3. This CDR3 is 14 amino acids long. The CDR3 is CAWSVMDRDYGYTF. The CDR3 nucleotides are TGTGCCTGGAGTGTAATGGACAGGGACTATGGCTACACCTTC.

This chain links TRBV27 with TRBJ2-7, with TRBD2 matching over 8 bases. The germline V gene has CDR1 MNHEY and CDR2 SMNVEV (reference sequence). This CDR3 has 15 residues. The V gene end was trimmed by 6 bases and the J gene end by 6 bases; junction bases not matched to a gene: 13. The CDR3: CASRTPRGAVGEQYF. Here the CDR3 DNA reads TGTGCCAGCAGAACCCCGCGGGGGGCGGTGGGCGAGCAGTACTTC.

This chain links TRBV6-1 with TRBJ2-5; possibly TRBD1 for D (5 bases). V was clipped by 7 bases and J by 3 bases, with 12 bases between them. The germline V gene has CDR1 MNHNS and CDR2 SASEGT. The CDR3 runs to 13 residues. The CDR3 DNA reads as TGTGCCAGCATAAGGACCAGGGAAGAGACCCAGTACTTC. Translation gives CASIRTREETQYF.

This clone was detected only a few times. The V and J genes are TRBV6-1 and TRBJ1-6, with D perhaps TRBD1 (5 bases). Germline CDR1 is MNHNS and CDR2 is SASEGT. Trimming took off 2 bases at V and 7 bases at J, with 12 bases between the two ends. The CDR3 covers 15 residues. CDR3 loop: CASSESGVGNSPLHF. The CDR3 DNA follows: TGTGCCAGCAGTGAATCGGGGGTCGGAAATTCACCCCTCCACTTT.

The V gene is TRBV28, the J gene TRBJ2-2; TRBD1 might be the D (5 bases). Trimming removed 2 bases at V and 0 bases at J, with 10 bases between. Looked up from germline, CDR1 is MDHEN and CDR2 is SYDVKM. This CDR3 contains 16 residues. This CDR3 is CASSLPGAPNTGELFF. In DNA, the CDR3 is TGTGCCAGCAGTTTACCTGGGGCCCCGAACACCGGGGAGCTGTTTTTT.

The chain employs TRBV5-1 and TRBJ2-7; 7 bases align to TRBD1. V trimming: 1 base; J trimming: 0 bases; junction bases outside the gene matches: 4. CDR1 is SGHRS, CDR2 YFSETQ, per germline. There are 15 residues in the CDR3. CDR3 sequence: CASSLQQGSSYEQYF. For the CDR3, the DNA is TGCGCCAGCAGCTTGCAACAGGGGAGCTCCTACGAGCAGTACTTC.

The V gene is TRBV9, the J gene TRBJ2-1; TRBD2 matches at 8 bases. After removal of 1 base from V and 4 bases from J, the junction contained 4 bases not matched to a gene. CDR3 length: 15 amino acids. The germline CDR1 and CDR2 sequences are SGDLS and YYNGEE. The CDR3 loop is CASSVISGSYNEQFF. The CDR3 region has the DNA TGTGCCAGCAGCGTAATAAGCGGGAGTTACAATGAGCAGTTCTTC.

Turning to this clone: This sample also contains other DNA sequences that code for the same CDR3. This sequence joins TRBV5-1 and TRBJ2-1; 7 positions agree with TRBD1. There are 14 residues in the CDR3. Germline CDR1 and CDR2: SGHRS and YFSETQ. V lost 0 bases and J lost 6; bases outside the gene matches: 3. DNA for the CDR3: TGCGCCAGCAGCTTGGGACAGGGCGTCAATGAGCAGTTCTTC. Translating gives CASSLGQGVNEQFF.

The chain links TRBV9 to TRBJ2-3; 11 positions match TRBD2. The V gene's germline CDR1 is SGDLS and CDR2 YYNGEE. CDR3 length equals 18 residues. V was pared by 2 bases and J by 3 bases, with 11 bases of the junction left unmatched. CDR3 sequence: CASSVGTGLAENTDTQYF. CDR3 sequence (DNA): TGTGCCAGCAGCGTTGGGACGGGACTAGCGGAAAATACAGATACGCAGTATTTT.

The rearrangement uses TRBV12-5 and TRBJ2-7, with a tentative D call TRBD2 (5 bases). Germline CDR1 is LGHNT and CDR2 is FRNRAP. The CDR3 runs 18 residues. V shed 5 bases and J shed 3 bases, with 26 bases lying between them. The CDR3 reads CASGRPHEQRDRDYEQYF. CDR3 in DNA: TGTGCTAGTGGTCGCCCACACGAACAGAGGGATAGGGACTACGAGCAGTACTTC.

With respect to this clone: This same CDR3 is encoded by further DNA sequences in the sample. The CDR3 reads CASSLDRVNEKLFF. The CDR3 DNA reads TGTGCCAGCAGTTTAGACCGAGTTAATGAAAAACTGTTTTTT. The gene calls are TRBV27 and TRBJ1-4; D not certain. The CDR3 runs 14 residues. Germline CDR1 reads MNHEY; CDR2 reads SMNVEV (reference sequence). V shed 2 bases and J shed 4 bases, with 8 bases lying between them.

This rearrangement joins TRBV2 to TRBJ2-1; maybe TRBD1 (5 bases). The V and J ends lost 9 bases and 9 bases respectively, with 15 bases between them. Germline lookup yields CDR1 SNHLY and CDR2 FYNNEI. The CDR3 has 12 amino acids. CDR3 sequence reads: CARLETAPEQFF. CDR3 nucleotide sequence: TGTGCCAGGTTAGAGACAGCCCCTGAGCAGTTCTTC.

The chain carries TRBV19 and TRBJ1-2, with TRBD1 matching over 8 bases. The germline gives CDR1 LNHDA, CDR2 SQIVND (reference sequence). CDR3 length: 16 residues. With 7 bases clipped from V and 5 bases from J, the junction kept 15 bases outside the gene matches. This CDR3 is CASNHLAGDRPYGYTF. The CDR3 bases are TGTGCCAGTAACCACCTTGCCGGGGACAGGCCTTATGGCTACACCTTC.

This chain links TRBV10-1 with TRBJ2-5, with D hard to call. The CDR3 runs to 14 residues. Trimming removed 2 bases from V and 1 base from J, with 8 bases in between. In germline, CDR1 is WNHNN, CDR2 SYGVQD (reference sequence). CDR3 bases: TGCGCCAGCAGTGAGGGCCCAGCCCAAGAGACCCAGTACTTC. Translating gives CASSEGPAQETQYF.

V and J are TRBV28 and TRBJ1-2; 7 bases map to TRBD1. This CDR3 spans 15 amino acids. The ends lost 5 bases at V and 2 bases at J; junction bases unmatched: 8. CDR1 MDHEN and CDR2 SYDVKM come from the germline V gene. CDR3 nucleotide sequence: TGTGCCAGCAGTCGTCCAGCAGGGGGGAACTATGGCTACACCTTC. It codes for CASSRPAGGNYGYTF.

The V and J genes are TRBV6-5 and TRBJ2-7; TRBD1 is a possible D gene (6 bases). The CDR3 loop spans 14 amino acids. The V gene lost 3 bases and the J gene lost 7 bases, with 16 bases spanning the gap. In germline, CDR1 is MNHEY, CDR2 SVGAGI. The CDR3 nucleotides are TGTGCCAGCAGTTATGACAGGTTTGTGGGAGAGCAGTACTTC. It translates to CASSYDRFVGEQYF.

V is TRBV7-9 and J is TRBJ2-7, with 8 bases aligning to TRBD2. Losses at the gene ends were 4 bases for V and 7 bases for J; bases not matched to a gene: 9. Germline-derived CDR1 and CDR2 are SEHNR and FQNEAQ (reference sequence). The CDR3 contains 14 residues. The CDR3 sequence is CASSSGGLAGEQYF. The CDR3 DNA follows: TGTGCCAGCAGCTCAGGTGGACTAGCAGGGGAGCAGTACTTC. Based on the CDR3 plus reference TRBV7-9 and TRBJ2-7, the full variable domain is DTGVSQNPRHKITKRGQNVTFRCDPISEHNRLYWYRQTLGQGPEFLTYFQNEAQLEKSRLLSDRFSAERPKGSFSTLEIQRTEQGDSAMYLCASSSGGLAGEQYFGPGTRLTVT.

The J gene is TRBJ2-2, the V gene TRBV18; 12 bases are a match to TRBD1. The germline CDR1 and CDR2 sequences are KGHSH and LQKENI. The CDR3 has 14 amino acids. V trimming: 8 bases; J trimming: 3 bases; junction bases outside the gene matches: 1. CDR3 sequence: CASGTGGDTGELFF. CDR3 coding DNA: TGTGCCAGCGGGACAGGGGGCGACACCGGGGAGCTGTTTTTT.

The V call is TRBV29-1, the J call TRBJ2-2; a possible D gene is TRBD2 (5 bases). In germline, CDR1 is SQVTM, CDR2 ANQGSEA. V lost 5 bases and J 3 bases, leaving 16 bases between the germline ends. CDR3 length equals 15 residues. The CDR3 DNA sequence: TGCAGCGTTATCTTTGGGAGTAGTTACACCGGGGAGCTGTTTTTT. It is translated as CSVIFGSSYTGELFF.